The 25 T cell receptor beta chains presented below share a single source sample, sequenced in a study of chemoradiotherapy in HPV16-positive cancers. TCRdb's copy holds only in-frame clones and misses some; the assay was immunoSEQ multiplex PCR. Of around 25,000 clones listed, approximately 94% are singletons. The sequences come from blood, collected from a patient who underwent chemoradiotherapy. These receptors came from a human donor with HPV-associated anogenital cancer.

This clone was observed once. The CDR3 sequence: CASSVAEVGVETQYF. For the CDR3, the DNA is TGTGCCAGCAGCGTAGCTGAAGTCGGTGTAGAGACCCAGTACTTC. This chain joins TRBV9 and TRBJ2-5; no definite D call. Between the trimmed V and J ends, which lost 0 bases and 4 bases, there was a span of 13 bases. CDR3 size: 15 residues. The germline gives CDR1 SGDLS, CDR2 YYNGEE.

The V call is TRBV6-1, the J call TRBJ1-1, with D possibly being TRBD1 (5 bases). V shed 6 bases and J shed 4 bases, with 12 bases lying between them. Per germline, CDR1 MNHNS and CDR2 SASEGT. The CDR3 is 13 amino acids. The CDR3 loop is CASSSGLGTEAFF. CDR3 in DNA: TGTGCCAGCAGCTCAGGGTTGGGCACTGAAGCTTTCTTT.

V gene TRBV7-9 combines with J gene TRBJ2-1; the match to TRBD1 covers 12 bases. The CDR3 consists of 15 residues. Germline assignment: CDR1 SEHNR and CDR2 FQNEAQ (reference sequence). With 2 bases clipped from V and 9 bases from J, the junction kept 5 bases outside the gene matches. The CDR3 nucleotides read TGTGCCAGCAGCTTATCGGGACAGGGGGCGGGTGAGCAGTTCTTC. Translated: CASSLSGQGAGEQFF.

The rearrangement uses TRBV5-1 and TRBJ1-6; TRBD1 aligns across 7 bases. Germline-derived CDR1 and CDR2 are SGHRS and YFSETQ. Trimming cost V 4 bases and J 8 bases; bases outside gene matches: 6. This CDR3 comprises 14 residues. This CDR3 reads CASSPDRSYSPLHF. The DNA for the CDR3 is TGCGCCAGCAGCCCGGACAGGAGTTATTCACCCCTCCACTTT.

The chain couples TRBV7-2 to TRBJ2-7; D remains unclear. V was pared by 1 base and J by 0 bases, with 10 bases between. CDR1 SGHTA and CDR2 FQGNSA come from the germline V gene. There are 15 residues in the CDR3. The CDR3 nucleotides are TGTGCCAGCAGCTTAGACGACGGTACCTCCTACGAGCAGTACTTC. Translating it yields CASSLDDGTSYEQYF.

The chain employs TRBV7-2 and TRBJ2-7, with D perhaps assigned TRBD1 or TRBD2 (7 bases each). V lost 2 bases to trimming and J lost 3 bases, with 14 bases between them. The CDR3 extends over 15 amino acids. Germline CDR1 reads SGHTA; CDR2 reads FQGNSA. Here the CDR3 DNA reads TGTGCCAGCAGCTTAAGCGGGACAGCCAACTACGAGCAGTACTTC. Protein: CASSLSGTANYEQYF.

V and J are TRBV28 and TRBJ2-1; TRBD2 matches at 8 bases. V was clipped by 6 bases and J by 2 bases; unmatched bases: 6. Germline-derived CDR1 and CDR2 are MDHEN and SYDVKM. This CDR3 is 15 amino acids long. DNA for the CDR3: TGTGCCAGCAGCGTCGGGGGGGCCACCTACAATGAGCAGTTCTTC. Translating it yields CASSVGGATYNEQFF.

This clone has only a few counts. This CDR3 is CASSYRGRGYGYTF. In DNA form, the CDR3 reads TGTGCCAGCAGTTATCGGGGTAGGGGCTATGGCTACACCTTC. V and J are TRBV6-5 and TRBJ1-2; TRBD1 is a possible D gene (5 bases). Germline V gives CDR1 MNHEY, CDR2 SVGAGI. V lost 3 bases to trimming and J lost 4 bases, with 12 bases between them. The CDR3 runs to 14 residues.

The chain has TRBV18 and TRBJ1-3, with TRBD1 matching 7 bases. Per the germline V gene, CDR1 is KGHSH and CDR2 is LQKENI. This CDR3 comprises 14 residues. After removal of 3 bases from V and 9 bases from J, the junction contained 8 bases not matched to a gene. The CDR3 bases are TGTGCCAGCTCACCTTCTGACAGGGCGGGCACCATATATTTT. Residues: CASSPSDRAGTIYF.

Comments on this clone: Additional DNA sequences in this sample encode the identical CDR3. The genes are TRBV15 and TRBJ2-5; D may match TRBD1 or TRBD2 (5 bases each). This CDR3 is 12 amino acids long. The germline V gene encodes CDR1 LNHNV and CDR2 YYDKDF (reference sequence). V dropped 1 base and J dropped 7 bases, with 7 bases sitting between them. CDR3 bases: TGTGCCACCAGCAGAGTTGGGGGGACCCAGTACTTC. This translates into CATSRVGGTQYF.

This clone was seen only once. V usage is TRBV6-6 and J usage is TRBJ1-5; D uncertain. V was clipped by 2 bases and J by 2 bases, with 4 bases between them. Germline V gene data show CDR1 as MNHNY and CDR2 as SVGAGI (reference sequence). The CDR3 contains 13 residues. Here the CDR3 reads CASSYGGNQPQHF. In DNA, the CDR3 is TGTGCCAGCAGTTACGGGGGCAATCAGCCCCAGCATTTT.

J is TRBJ2-2 and V is TRBV19; perhaps TRBD1 as D (5 bases). The V end was cut by 4 bases, the J end by 3 bases, with 6 bases between. The V gene's germline CDR1 is LNHDA and CDR2 SQIVND (reference sequence). The CDR3 sequence is 13 residues long. The CDR3 is CASSTTDTGELFF. The CDR3 region has the DNA TGTGCCAGTAGTACGACAGACACCGGGGAGCTGTTTTTT.

The chain couples TRBV5-1 to TRBJ2-5; D tentatively reads TRBD1 or TRBD2 (5 bases each). Germline V gene lookup returns CDR1 SGHRS and CDR2 YFSETQ. Trimming shortened V by 3 bases and J by 5 bases, and 14 bases separated the two germline ends. The CDR3 is made up of 14 amino acids. The CDR3 is CASSYGTAQETQYF. CDR3 DNA: TGCGCCAGCAGCTATGGGACCGCCCAGGAGACCCAGTACTTC.

The chain joins TRBV2 to TRBJ2-7; a possible D gene is TRBD2 (7 bases). The CDR3 sequence is 15 residues long. V was cut by 3 bases and J by 6 bases, with 18 bases left in between. Germline V lookup: CDR1 SNHLY, CDR2 FYNNEI. CDR3 sequence (DNA): TGTGCCAGCAGTGACCCCCGGGGGGCTAGAAGCGAGCAGTACTTC. Its protein product is CASSDPRGARSEQYF. The variable domain in full, with the rest retrieved from reference TRBV2 and TRBJ2-7, is EPEVTQTPSHQVTQMGQEVILRCVPISNHLYFYWYRQILGQKVEFLVSFYNNEISEKSEIFDDQFSVERPDGSNFTLKIRSTKLEDSAMYFCASSDPRGARSEQYFGPGTRLTVT.

The chain carries TRBV6-1 and TRBJ2-2; a possible D gene is TRBD2 (6 bases). This CDR3 is built from 15 residues. V lost 6 bases and J lost 0, with 11 bases in between. CDR1 MNHNS and CDR2 SASEGT come from the germline V gene. The CDR3 loop is CASRRTGANTGELFF. The CDR3 DNA sequence: TGTGCCAGCAGGAGAACGGGGGCGAACACCGGGGAGCTGTTTTTT.

V is TRBV9 and J is TRBJ2-3; D might be TRBD1 (5 bases). The V and J ends lost 0 bases and 2 bases respectively, with 10 bases between them. Per the germline V gene, CDR1 is SGDLS and CDR2 is YYNGEE. The CDR3 contains 15 residues. The CDR3: CASSVGQPFTDTQYF. CDR3 sequence (DNA): TGTGCCAGCAGCGTAGGACAGCCCTTCACAGATACGCAGTATTTT.

The rearrangement links TRBV6-5 to TRBJ1-2; TRBD1 aligns across 8 bases. This CDR3 is 14 amino acids long. The V gene's germline CDR1 is MNHEY and CDR2 SVGAGI. V shed 0 bases and J 8 bases; nucleotides not matched to a gene: 5. The CDR3 region has the DNA TGTGCCAGCAGTTACTCGCTGACAGGGGAGGGCTACACCTTC. It is translated as CASSYSLTGEGYTF.

The chain links TRBV5-1 to TRBJ2-2, with D uncertain. CDR3 size: 14 residues. CDR1 and CDR2 (germline): SGHRS, YFSETQ. The V and J ends lost 0 bases and 1 base respectively, with 4 bases between them. CDR3 amino acids: CASSLGENTGELFF. The CDR3 region has the DNA TGCGCCAGCAGCTTGGGGGAGAACACCGGGGAGCTGTTTTTT.

The rearrangement joins TRBV5-4 to TRBJ2-5, with D tentatively TRBD2 (5 bases). The V gene's germline CDR1 is SGHNT and CDR2 YYREEE (reference sequence). The length of the CDR3 is 13 residues. V lost 2 bases to trimming and J lost 5 bases, with 10 bases between them. CDR3: CASSFRWEETQYF. The DNA of the CDR3 is TGTGCCAGCAGCTTCCGCTGGGAGGAGACCCAGTACTTC. Full variable domain (rest looked up from reference TRBV5-4 and TRBJ2-5): ETGVTQSPTHLIKTRGQQVTLRCSSQSGHNTVSWYQQALGQGPQFIFQYYREEENGRGNFPPRFSGLQFPNYSSELNVNALELDDSALYLCASSFRWEETQYFGPGTRLLVL.

The chain is built from TRBV2 and TRBJ2-2; D is tentatively TRBD1 or TRBD2 (5 bases each). This CDR3 is 14 amino acids long. Per the germline V gene, CDR1 is SNHLY and CDR2 is FYNNEI. V lost 6 bases and J 5 bases, leaving 13 bases between the germline ends. DNA of the CDR3: TGTGCCAGCAGGCCCGGGACGCTAACCGGGGAGCTGTTTTTT. Protein: CASRPGTLTGELFF.

The CDR3 region is CASSYESYNEQFF. CDR3 DNA sequence: TGTGCCAGCAGTTACGAGTCTTACAATGAGCAGTTCTTC. This chain links TRBV6-6 with TRBJ2-1; no firm D call. Looked up from germline, CDR1 is MNHNY and CDR2 is SVGAGI (reference sequence). The CDR3 is 13 amino acids. Between the trimmed V and J ends, which lost 2 bases and 4 bases, there was a span of 6 bases.

The chain has TRBV6-6 and TRBJ2-2; 10 bases agree with TRBD1. V lost 7 bases to trimming and J lost 3 bases; unmatched junction nucleotides: 8. CDR3 size: 16 residues. Germline V gives CDR1 MNHNY, CDR2 SVGAGI (reference sequence). In DNA, the CDR3 is TGTGCCAGCATAATGAGGGACAGGGGCTACACCGGGGAGCTGTTTTTT. Residues: CASIMRDRGYTGELFF.

This chain uses TRBV5-1 with TRBJ2-5; weak D call: TRBD1 (6 bases). The CDR3 totals 14 residues. V was pared by 4 bases and J by 2 bases, with 12 bases between. The germline gives CDR1 SGHRS, CDR2 YFSETQ. The CDR3 sequence: CASSASTGQETQYF. DNA of the CDR3: TGCGCCAGCAGCGCCTCGACAGGTCAAGAGACCCAGTACTTC.

The chain links TRBV6-5 to TRBJ1-3, with D possibly being TRBD1 (6 bases). Germline V gene lookup returns CDR1 MNHEY and CDR2 SVGAGI. Trimming shortened V by 6 bases and J by 6 bases, and 12 bases separated the two germline ends. The CDR3 is 13 amino acids. The DNA for the CDR3 is TGTGCCAGCAGCGAACAGGGTGCAAACACCATATATTTT. This encodes CASSEQGANTIYF.

CDR3 coding DNA: TGTGCCAGCAAGGGGACAGGGTATCGGGATGAGCAGTTCTTC. Its translation: CASKGTGYRDEQFF. This sequence joins TRBV27 and TRBJ2-1, with 9 nucleotides matching TRBD1. This CDR3 comprises 14 residues. Germline loops: CDR1 MNHEY, CDR2 SMNVEV (reference sequence). J was trimmed by 8 bases and V by 7 bases; bases with no gene match: 9.